This T cell receptor (beta chain) stems from a study of somatic mutations in cytotoxic T cells in rheumatoid arthritis (dated by TCRdb to the late 2010s). At the level of the whole study: Before any treatment started and right after they were diagnosed, patients gave peripheral blood samples (approximately 27 ml EDTA). Sorted V beta1+ cells also underwent TCRB sequencing, and some V beta antibody-stained T-cell populations were flow-sorted at nearly 100% purity on a FACSAria II or Sony SH800. Whether expanded CD8+ T-cell clones in untreated, newly diagnosed rheumatoid arthritis carry somatic mutations was the study question, and clonality was characterized with TCRB deep sequencing. A total of 65 to 70 rheumatoid arthritis patients and roughly 18 healthy controls underwent TCRB deep sequencing. Patients and controls did not essentially differ in median age, which was nearly identical between the groups. Overall study results and their limits: An increase of CD8+ clonality with age was seen in patients (Spearman r ~ 0.45) but not in healthy controls. Rheumatoid arthritis patients and age-matched healthy controls did not significantly differ in CD8+ T-cell clonality. The slight underrepresentation of TRBV07 in patients was not corrected for multiple comparisons. It was unknown which antigens the expanded CD8+ clones targeted, and their absence from virus-specific databases did not exclude viral specificity. In about an eighth of the roughly 65 patients the largest CD8+ clone exceeded 20% of CD8+ cells, and several identical CD8+ TCRB sequences were shared between blood and synovial fluid.

Sequencing of TCRB CDR3 was done on genomic DNA with the immunoSEQ assay. Processing in the source paper ran as follows. When patient CD8+ clones exceeding 1% were checked against published virus-specific TCRB sequences, only a few matched. Nothing other than productive TCRB rearrangements was included in the analyses. A clone was defined by a unique TCRB CDR3 sequence, and clonality was computed as a productive clonality index based on Shannon entropy. To calculate repertoire overlap between two samples, the template counts of each clone were considered relative to each sample's total templates. Flow cytometry-measured V-gene usage correlated with V-gene usage from TCRB sequencing, with a Spearman r of 0.61. Held by TCRdb, this immuneACCESS table contains in-frame sequences only and omits some clones. Under half of the omission traces to an unresolved V gene where checked; the cause of the rest is unknown. Clone size and V and J calls were adopted from that table, with D and trimming inferred from the DNA. The sample includes tens of thousands of clones, with approximately 81% observed a single time. More than 3.5% of the sample belongs to the ten largest clones.

As regards this clone: The clone's antigen remains unknown. The sample holds no much larger clone one base away, and base qualities are not on file.

The germline V gene (reference sequence) yields MNHEY for CDR1 and SMNVEV for CDR2. Including the terminal cysteine and phenylalanine, the CDR3 comprises 12 residues. Of all the DNA, just the CDR3 is kept, 36 bases in frame from base 1. Trimming removed 5 bases from V and 6 bases from J; the gene matches leave 3 bases unexplained. On an AutoMACS, CD4+ and CD8+ cells were isolated via positive magnetic bead selection, and their purity was verified by flow cytometry. After a first flow cytometry screen using a TCR V beta antibody panel, clonal expansions were characterized through TCRB deep sequencing of sorted CD8+ fractions. Peripheral blood mononuclear cells were obtained using density gradient separation with Ficoll-Paque PLUS. DNA from CD4-enriched, CD8-enriched or PBMC samples was extracted using Nucleospin Tissue or Tissue XS kits and then quantified on a Qubit 2.0 fluorometer.

The chain was built from TRBV27 and TRBJ2-7; the central 8 bases match TRBD1. The sequence was obtained from an adult with rheumatoid arthritis. Sample: CD8+ T cells sorted from blood. The CDR3 corresponds to CASSGQGGEQYF. The DNA sequence is as follows: TGTGCCAGCAGTGGACAGGGCGGCGAGCAGTACTTC.